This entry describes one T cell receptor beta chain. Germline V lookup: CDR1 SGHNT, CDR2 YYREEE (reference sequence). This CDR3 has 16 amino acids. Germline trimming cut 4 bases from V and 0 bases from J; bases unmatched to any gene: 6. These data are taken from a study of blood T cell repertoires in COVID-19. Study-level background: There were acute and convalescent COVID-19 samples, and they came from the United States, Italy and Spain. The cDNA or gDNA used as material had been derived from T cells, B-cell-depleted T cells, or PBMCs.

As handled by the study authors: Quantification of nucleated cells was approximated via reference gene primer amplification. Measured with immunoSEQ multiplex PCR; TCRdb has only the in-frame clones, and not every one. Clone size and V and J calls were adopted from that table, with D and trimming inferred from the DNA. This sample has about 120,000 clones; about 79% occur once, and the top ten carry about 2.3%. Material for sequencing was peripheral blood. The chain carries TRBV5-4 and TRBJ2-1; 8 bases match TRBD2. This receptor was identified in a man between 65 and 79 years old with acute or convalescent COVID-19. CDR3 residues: CASSPRGASSYNEQFF. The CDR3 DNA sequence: TGTGCCAGCAGCCCGCGGGGGGCGTCCTCCTACAATGAGCAGTTCTTC.